This T cell receptor (beta chain) was retrieved from a study of tissue T cells after allogeneic stem cell transplantation. General observations from the study: Some tissue clones might be persisting host cells; their alloreactivity or antigen specificity was not determined.

Comparators were a few non-transplant cancer patients without known GI disease. CDR3 sequences, V/J genes, frequencies and template counts came from survey-depth TCRbeta sequencing. Only in-frame clones appear in the TCRdb table, and some are missing; sequencing was by immunoSEQ multiplex PCR. The profile covers some 6,100 clones, with around three fifths appearing a single time and approximately 14% taken by the ten largest. Worth noting for this clone: Its antigen is still unknown.

Trimming removed 0 bases at V and 2 bases at J, with 8 bases between. This CDR3 contains 14 residues. CDR1 and CDR2 (germline): LGHNA, YSLEER. Sample: duodenum tissue, taken at autopsy. J is TRBJ2-7 and V is TRBV4-3; no clear D. This TCR came from a woman between 18 and 50 years old with breast cancer. CDR3 in amino acids: CASSQELRTYEQYF. The CDR3 DNA reads as TGCGCCAGCAGCCAAGAGCTCAGAACCTACGAGCAGTACTTC.